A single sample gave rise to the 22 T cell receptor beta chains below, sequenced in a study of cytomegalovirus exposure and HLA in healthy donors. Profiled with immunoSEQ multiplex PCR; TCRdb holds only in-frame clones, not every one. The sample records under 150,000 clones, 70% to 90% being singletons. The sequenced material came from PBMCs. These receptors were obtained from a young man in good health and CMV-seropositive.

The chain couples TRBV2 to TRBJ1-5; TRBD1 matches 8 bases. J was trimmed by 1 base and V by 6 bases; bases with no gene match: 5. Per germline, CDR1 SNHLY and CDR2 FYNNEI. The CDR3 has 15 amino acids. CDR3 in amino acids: CASRTGQGSNQPQHF. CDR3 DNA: TGTGCCAGCAGAACCGGACAGGGCAGCAATCAGCCCCAGCATTTT.

This CDR3 is CASSPIIGRGNTGELFF. The CDR3 bases are TGTGCCAGCAGCCCTATTATTGGACGGGGGAACACCGGGGAGCTGTTTTTT. The chain combines TRBV5-4 with TRBJ2-2, with D perhaps TRBD2 (5 bases). Trimming left V 4 bases short and J 1 base short, with 17 bases between. This CDR3 contains 17 residues. Looked up from germline, CDR1 is SGHNT and CDR2 is YYREEE (reference sequence). The complete variable domain, with remaining parts taken from reference TRBV5-4 and TRBJ2-2, reads ETGVTQSPTHLIKTRGQQVTLRCSSQSGHNTVSWYQQALGQGPQFIFQYYREEENGRGNFPPRFSGLQFPNYSSELNVNALELDDSALYLCASSPIIGRGNTGELFFGEGSRLTVL.

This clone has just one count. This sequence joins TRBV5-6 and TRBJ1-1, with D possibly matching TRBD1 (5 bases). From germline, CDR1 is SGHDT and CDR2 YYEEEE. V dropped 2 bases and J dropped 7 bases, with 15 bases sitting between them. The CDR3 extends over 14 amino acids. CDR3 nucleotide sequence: TGTGCCAGCAGCTTTCCGGGGGTGTTGGATGAAGCTTTCTTT. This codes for CASSFPGVLDEAFF.

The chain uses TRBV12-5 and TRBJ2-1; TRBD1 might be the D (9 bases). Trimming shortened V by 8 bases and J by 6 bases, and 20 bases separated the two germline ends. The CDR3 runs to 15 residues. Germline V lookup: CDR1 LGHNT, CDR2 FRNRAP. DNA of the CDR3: TGTGCTAGTAGTTCCGCGGGGGGACAGGGCAATGAGCAGTTCTTC. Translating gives CASSSAGGQGNEQFF.

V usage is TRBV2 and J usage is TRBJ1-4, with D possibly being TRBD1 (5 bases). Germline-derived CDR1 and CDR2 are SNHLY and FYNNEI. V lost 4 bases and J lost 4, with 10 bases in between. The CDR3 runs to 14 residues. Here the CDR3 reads CASSGGGFNEKLFF. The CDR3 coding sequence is TGTGCCAGCAGTGGGGGGGGTTTTAATGAAAAACTGTTTTTT.

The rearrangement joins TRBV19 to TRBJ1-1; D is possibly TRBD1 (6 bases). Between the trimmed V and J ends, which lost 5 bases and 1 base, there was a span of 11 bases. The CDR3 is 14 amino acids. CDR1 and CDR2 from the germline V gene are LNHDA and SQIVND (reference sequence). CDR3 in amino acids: CASSQPGQNTEAFF. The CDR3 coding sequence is TGTGCCAGTAGTCAACCGGGACAGAACACTGAAGCTTTCTTT.

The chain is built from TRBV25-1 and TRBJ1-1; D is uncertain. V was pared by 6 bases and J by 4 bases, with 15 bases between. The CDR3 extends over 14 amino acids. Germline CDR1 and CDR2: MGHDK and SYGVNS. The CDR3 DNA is TGTGCCAGCAGGCCAAACGGGGATCTCACTGAAGCTTTCTTT. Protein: CASRPNGDLTEAFF.

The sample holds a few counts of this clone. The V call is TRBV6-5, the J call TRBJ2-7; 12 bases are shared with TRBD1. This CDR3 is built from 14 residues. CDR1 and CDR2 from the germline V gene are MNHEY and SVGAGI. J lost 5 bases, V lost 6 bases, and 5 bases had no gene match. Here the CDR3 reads CASRPGTGGNEQYF. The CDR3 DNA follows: TGTGCCAGCAGACCCGGGACAGGGGGCAACGAGCAGTACTTC.

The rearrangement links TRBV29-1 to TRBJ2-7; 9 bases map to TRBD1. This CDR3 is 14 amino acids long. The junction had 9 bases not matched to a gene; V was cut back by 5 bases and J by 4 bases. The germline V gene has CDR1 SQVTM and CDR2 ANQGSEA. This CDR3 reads CSVTGTGIGYEQYF. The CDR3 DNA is TGCAGCGTTACCGGGACAGGGATAGGGTACGAGCAGTACTTC.

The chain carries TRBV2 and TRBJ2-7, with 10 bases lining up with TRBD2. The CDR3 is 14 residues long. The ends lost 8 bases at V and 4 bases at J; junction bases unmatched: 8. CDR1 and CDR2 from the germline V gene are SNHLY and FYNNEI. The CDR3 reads CASRITSGIYEQYF. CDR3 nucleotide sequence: TGTGCCAGCCGCATTACTAGCGGGATTTACGAGCAGTACTTC.

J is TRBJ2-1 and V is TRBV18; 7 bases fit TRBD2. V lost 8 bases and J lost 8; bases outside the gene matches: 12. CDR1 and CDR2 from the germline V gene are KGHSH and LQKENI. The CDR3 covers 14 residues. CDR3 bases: TGTGCCAGCGTAACTAGCGAGCAACCGGATGAGCAGTTCTTC. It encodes CASVTSEQPDEQFF.

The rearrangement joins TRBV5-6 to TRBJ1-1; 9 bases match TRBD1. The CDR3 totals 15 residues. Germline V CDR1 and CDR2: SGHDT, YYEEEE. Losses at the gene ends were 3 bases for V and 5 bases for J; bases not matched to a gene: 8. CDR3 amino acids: CASSYGQGFVTEAFF. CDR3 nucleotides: TGTGCCAGCAGCTATGGACAGGGGTTCGTTACTGAAGCTTTCTTT.

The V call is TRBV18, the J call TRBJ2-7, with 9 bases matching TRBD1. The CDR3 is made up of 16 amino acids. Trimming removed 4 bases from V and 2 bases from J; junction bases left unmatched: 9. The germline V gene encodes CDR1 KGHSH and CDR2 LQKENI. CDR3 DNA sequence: TGTGCCAGCTCACACATATCGGGACAGGGTACCTACGAGCAGTACTTC. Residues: CASSHISGQGTYEQYF.

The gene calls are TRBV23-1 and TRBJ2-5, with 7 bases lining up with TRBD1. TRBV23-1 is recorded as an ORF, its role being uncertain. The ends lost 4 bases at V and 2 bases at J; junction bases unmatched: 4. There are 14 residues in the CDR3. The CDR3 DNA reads TGCGCCAGCAGTCCCGTGGGACAGCAAGAGACCCAGTACTTC. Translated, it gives CASSPVGQQETQYF.

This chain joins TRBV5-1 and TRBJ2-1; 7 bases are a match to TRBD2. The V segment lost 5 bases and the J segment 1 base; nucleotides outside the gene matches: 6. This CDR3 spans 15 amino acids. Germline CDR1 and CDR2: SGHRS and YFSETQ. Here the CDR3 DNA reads TGCGCCAGCAGTCTGATAGCGGGTTCCTACAATGAGCAGTTCTTC. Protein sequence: CASSLIAGSYNEQFF.

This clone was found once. The CDR3 region has the DNA TGTGCCAGCAGCTCGCTGACAGGAAGCAATCAGCCCCAGCATTTT. Protein: CASSSLTGSNQPQHF. This chain uses TRBV7-8 with TRBJ1-5; D is perhaps TRBD1 (6 bases). Germline V lookup: CDR1 SGHVS, CDR2 FQNEAQ. The CDR3 totals 15 residues. Between the trimmed V and J ends, which lost 4 bases and 1 base, there was a span of 11 bases.

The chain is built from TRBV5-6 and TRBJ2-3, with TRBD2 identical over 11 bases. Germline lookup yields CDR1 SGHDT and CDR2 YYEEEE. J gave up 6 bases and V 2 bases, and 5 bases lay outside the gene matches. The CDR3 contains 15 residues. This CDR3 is CASSFLAGGPDTQYF. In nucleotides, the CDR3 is TGTGCCAGCAGCTTCTTAGCGGGGGGGCCGGATACGCAGTATTTT.

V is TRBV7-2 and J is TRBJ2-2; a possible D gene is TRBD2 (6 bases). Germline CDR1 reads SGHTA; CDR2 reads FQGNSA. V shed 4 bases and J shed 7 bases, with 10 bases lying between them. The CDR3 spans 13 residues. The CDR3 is CASSSSAGGELFF. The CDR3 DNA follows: TGTGCCAGCAGCTCCTCAGCGGGCGGGGAGCTGTTTTTT.

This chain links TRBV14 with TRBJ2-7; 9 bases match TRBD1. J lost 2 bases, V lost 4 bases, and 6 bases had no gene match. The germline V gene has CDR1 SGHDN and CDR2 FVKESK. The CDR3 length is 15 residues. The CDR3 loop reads CASSPGTGRTYEQYF. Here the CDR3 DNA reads TGTGCCAGCAGCCCGGGGACAGGGCGTACCTACGAGCAGTACTTC.

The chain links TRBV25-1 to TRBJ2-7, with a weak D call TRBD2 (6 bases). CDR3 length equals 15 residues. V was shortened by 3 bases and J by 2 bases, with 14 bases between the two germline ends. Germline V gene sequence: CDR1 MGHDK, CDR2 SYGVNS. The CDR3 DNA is TGTGCCAGCAGTGATGGGGGGAGGAGGGCCTACGAGCAGTACTTC. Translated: CASSDGGRRAYEQYF.

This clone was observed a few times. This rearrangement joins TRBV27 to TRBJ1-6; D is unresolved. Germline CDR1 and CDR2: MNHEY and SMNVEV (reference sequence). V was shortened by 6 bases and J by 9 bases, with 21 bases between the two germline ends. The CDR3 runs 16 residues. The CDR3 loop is CASSGTGVPGGSPLHF. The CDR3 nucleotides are TGTGCCAGCAGCGGCACCGGGGTACCGGGTGGTTCACCCCTCCACTTT.

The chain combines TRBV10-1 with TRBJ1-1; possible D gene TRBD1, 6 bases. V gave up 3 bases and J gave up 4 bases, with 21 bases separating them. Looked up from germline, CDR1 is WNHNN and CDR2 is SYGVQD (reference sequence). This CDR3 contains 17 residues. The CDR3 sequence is CASSEGLGNREGTEAFF. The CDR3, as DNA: TGCGCCAGCAGTGAAGGGTTGGGGAACAGGGAAGGCACTGAAGCTTTCTTT.